Each of the 23 T cell receptor beta chains below was sequenced from the same sample in a study of cytomegalovirus exposure and HLA in healthy donors (dated by TCRdb to the late 2010s). Library preparation used the immunoSEQ multiplex PCR assay. TCRdb mirrors the immuneACCESS table, restricted to in-frame sequences. Some clones are absent from its copies; in checked studies, under half trace to an unresolved V gene, and the reason for the others is unknown. The sample contains under 200,000 clones, about 96% of them found a single time. The ten largest clones add up to about 0.94% of the sample. Source material: PBMCs. The source of these receptors is a woman younger than 30 in good health and CMV-seronegative.

The V gene is TRBV27, the J gene TRBJ1-1, with TRBD1 identical over 11 bases. Germline CDR1 MNHEY, CDR2 SMNVEV (reference sequence). V trimming: 0 bases; J trimming: 11 bases; junction bases outside the gene matches: 8. This CDR3 contains 15 residues. The CDR3 nucleotides read TGTGCCAGCAGTTTATCGGGGACAGGGGGTGTGTGGGCTTTCTTT. The encoded protein is CASSLSGTGGVWAFF.

The genes are TRBV9 and TRBJ1-3; D remains ambiguous. With 4 bases removed from V and 8 bases from J, the gap between germline ends came to 13 bases. The CDR3 is 13 amino acids. The germline V gene encodes CDR1 SGDLS and CDR2 YYNGEE. The CDR3: CASSLFLEDTIYF. The CDR3 DNA follows: TGTGCCAGCAGCTTGTTCCTCGAGGACACCATATATTTT.

V and J are TRBV5-4 and TRBJ1-5; D unresolved. CDR1 SGHNT and CDR2 YYREEE come from the germline V gene (reference sequence). The CDR3 is made up of 14 amino acids. V was pared by 4 bases and J by 7 bases, with 15 bases between. The CDR3 DNA sequence: TGTGCCAGCAGCCTGATGGGTGCGGGGCAGCCCCAGCATTTT. Its protein is CASSLMGAGQPQHF.

The gene calls are TRBV12-2 and TRBJ1-5; no check of the table's D call, TRBD1, against the DNA was made. TRBV12-2 is a known pseudogene. The CDR3 covers 16 residues. The CDR3 coding sequence is TGTGCAAGTCGCTTAGGTCCCAGTTATAGCAATCAGCCCCAGCATTTT. The encoded protein is CASRLGPSYSNQPQHF.

The chain joins TRBV2 to TRBJ1-2; possible D gene TRBD1, 5 bases. Germline values: CDR1 SNHLY, CDR2 FYNNEI. CDR3 size: 14 residues. The V end lost 4 bases, the J end lost 3 bases, and 12 bases lay between the germline ends. The CDR3 loop is CASSVRQGDYGYTF. The CDR3 DNA is TGTGCCAGCAGTGTCCGCCAGGGCGACTATGGCTACACCTTC.

This chain links TRBV5-6 with TRBJ1-3, with unresolved D. The CDR3 loop spans 16 amino acids. Trimming cost V 1 base and J 0 bases, with 11 bases left between them. CDR1 and CDR2 from the germline V gene are SGHDT and YYEEEE. The CDR3 DNA is TGTGCCAGCAGCTTGTCTCAGTCATTCTCTGGAAACACCATATATTTT. It specifies CASSLSQSFSGNTIYF.

V is TRBV19 and J is TRBJ1-1, with a possible D match to TRBD1 (5 bases). Trimming took 5 bases from V and 5 from J, leaving 12 bases between them. This CDR3 has 13 amino acids. Germline CDR1 is LNHDA and CDR2 is SQIVND (reference sequence). CDR3 in DNA: TGTGCCAGTAGTGCCCAGGGTGGGACTGAAGCTTTCTTT. Its protein product is CASSAQGGTEAFF.

The chain recombines TRBV30 with TRBJ2-1, with 11 bases lining up with TRBD1. J was trimmed by 8 bases and V by 2 bases; bases with no gene match: 11. In germline, CDR1 is GTSNPN, CDR2 SVGIG (reference sequence). This CDR3 is 16 amino acids long. CDR3 loop: CAWSPSRTGGNYEQFF. The CDR3, as DNA: TGTGCCTGGAGTCCCTCCCGGACAGGGGGCAATTATGAGCAGTTCTTC. Supplemented by reference TRBV30 and TRBJ2-1, the full variable domain reads SQTIHQWPATLVQPVGSPLSLECTVEGTSNPNLYWYRQAAGRGLQLLFYSVGIGQISSEVPQNLSASRPQDRQFILSSKKLLLSDSGFYLCAWSPSRTGGNYEQFFGPGTRLTVL.

The rearrangement joins TRBV7-2 to TRBJ2-3, with D hard to call. V shed 1 base and J shed 0 bases, with 8 bases lying between them. Per the germline V gene, CDR1 is SGHTA and CDR2 is FQGNSA. This CDR3 comprises 15 residues. This chain's CDR3 is CASSLVGFSTDTQYF. DNA for the CDR3: TGTGCCAGCAGCTTAGTTGGCTTTAGCACAGATACGCAGTATTTT.

This clone appeared a single time. This chain connects TRBV7-2 to TRBJ2-7; 14 nucleotides match TRBD2. Germline CDR1 and CDR2: SGHTA and FQGNSA. J lost 4 bases, V lost 3 bases, and 2 bases had no gene match. The CDR3 extends over 15 amino acids. DNA of the CDR3: TGTGCCAGCAGCTTGGGACTAGCGGGGGTGTACGAGCAGTACTTC. It specifies CASSLGLAGVYEQYF. The full variable domain, completed using reference TRBV7-2 and TRBJ2-7, is GAGVSQSPSNKVTEKGKDVELRCDPISGHTALYWYRQSLGQGLEFLIYFQGNSAPDKSGLPSDRFSAERTGGSVSTLTIQRTQQEDSAVYLCASSLGLAGVYEQYFGPGTRLTVT.

The chain carries TRBV30 and TRBJ2-2; TRBD2 matches 9 bases. Germline-derived CDR1 and CDR2 are GTSNPN and SVGIG (reference sequence). With V trimmed by 1 base and J by 6 bases, 15 bases remained unmatched. The CDR3 totals 18 residues. CDR3 bases: TGTGCCTGGAGTGCCCATAGCGGGGGAGATCGAGTGGCCGGGGAGCTGTTTTTT. Its translation is CAWSAHSGGDRVAGELFF.

The chain links TRBV6-1 to TRBJ1-2; tentatively, D is TRBD1 (5 bases). The V end lost 2 bases, the J end lost 8 bases, and 21 bases lay between the germline ends. CDR3 length equals 16 residues. Germline V gene sequence: CDR1 MNHNS, CDR2 SASEGT. CDR3 nucleotide sequence: TGTGCCAGCAGTGAAAGTTTCTGGGTCCCCCGGGGGGGCTACACCTTC. Translated, it gives CASSESFWVPRGGYTF.

About this clone itself: It is unclear where the CDR3 begins or ends on the DNA, so no DNA is shown, and the CDR3 is as TCRdb lists it. The chain is built from TRBV6-9 and TRBJ2-7; the table gives TRBD1 as D, unverified against the DNA. Germline loops: CDR1 MNHGY, CDR2 SVAAGI. The CDR3 has 17 residues if both end residues are counted. The CDR3 region is CASILFGPGTGARCPYF.

The V gene is TRBV7-9, the J gene TRBJ1-1; D remains ambiguous. This CDR3 comprises 13 residues. With 1 base removed from V and 4 bases from J, the gap between germline ends came to 7 bases. Germline values: CDR1 SEHNR, CDR2 FQNEAQ (reference sequence). In DNA, the CDR3 is TGTGCCAGCAGCTTAGTAGGGAGCACTGAAGCTTTCTTT. It is translated as CASSLVGSTEAFF.

The genes are TRBV10-1 and TRBJ1-5; D possibly corresponds to TRBD1 (5 bases). Germline assignment: CDR1 WNHNN and CDR2 SYGVQD (reference sequence). This CDR3 is 15 amino acids long. The V and J ends lost 4 bases and 4 bases respectively, with 14 bases between them. CDR3 DNA: TGCGCCAGCAGTGTGGAGACAGCGTGTAATCAGCCCCAGCATTTT. Its translation is CASSVETACNQPQHF.

The rearrangement uses TRBV19 and TRBJ1-1; 7 positions match TRBD1. The CDR3 is 16 amino acids. CDR1 is LNHDA, CDR2 SQIVND, per germline (reference sequence). The trim removed 7 bases at V and 0 bases at J, leaving 11 bases unmatched. DNA of the CDR3: TGTGCCAGTACCGACGCAGGGGACAGCATGAACACTGAAGCTTTCTTT. This gives the protein CASTDAGDSMNTEAFF.

The CDR3 protein is CASSPPGQGATGELFF. CDR3 nucleotide sequence: TGTGCCAGCTCACCACCGGGACAGGGAGCCACCGGGGAGCTGTTTTTT. The chain carries TRBV18 and TRBJ2-2, with 9 bases identical to TRBD1. Germline V gene lookup returns CDR1 KGHSH and CDR2 LQKENI. The CDR3 is made up of 16 amino acids. V shed 0 bases and J 4 bases; nucleotides not matched to a gene: 3.

This chain uses TRBV7-2 with TRBJ2-1, with TRBD2 matching 9 bases. CDR1 is SGHTA and CDR2 is FQGNSA in the germline V gene. The CDR3 extends over 14 amino acids. V trimming: 3 bases; J trimming: 7 bases; junction bases outside the gene matches: 4. CDR3 residues: CASSLASGENEQFF. The CDR3 DNA reads TGTGCCAGCAGCTTGGCTAGCGGGGAAAATGAGCAGTTCTTC.

V gene TRBV4-2 combines with J gene TRBJ1-6; a possible D gene is TRBD1 (5 bases). This CDR3 region has 16 residues. Germline loops: CDR1 LGHNA, CDR2 YNFKEQ. V lost 0 bases and J 7 bases, leaving 13 bases between the germline ends. The CDR3 DNA follows: TGTGCCAGCAGCCAAGAATCCACGGCAGGGAATTCACCCCTCCACTTT. It translates to CASSQESTAGNSPLHF.

The CDR3 loop is CASRTAKLGEQYF. The CDR3, as DNA: TGTGCCTCACGGACAGCAAAACTTGGGGAGCAGTACTTC. This chain uses TRBV7-2 with TRBJ2-7; perhaps TRBD1 as D (6 bases). The CDR3 runs to 13 residues. With 11 bases removed from V and 7 bases from J, the gap between germline ends came to 21 bases. Germline loops: CDR1 SGHTA, CDR2 FQGNSA.

The chain links TRBV5-6 to TRBJ2-7; 7 bases are shared with TRBD2. The germline V gene has CDR1 SGHDT and CDR2 YYEEEE. V dropped 0 bases and J dropped 1; count of bases not matched to a gene: 1. The CDR3 consists of 14 residues. The CDR3 here is CASSLGRGSYEQYF. For the CDR3, the DNA is TGTGCCAGCAGCTTGGGGCGGGGGTCCTACGAGCAGTACTTC.

Note on this clone: The identical CDR3 is also encoded by other nucleotide sequences in the sample. The V and J genes are TRBV5-6 and TRBJ2-7; perhaps TRBD2 as D (6 bases). CDR1 and CDR2 from the germline V gene are SGHDT and YYEEEE. Trimming left V 0 bases short and J 3 bases short, with 10 bases between. This CDR3 is built from 14 residues. DNA of the CDR3: TGTGCCAGCAGCTTGGGGGACTCTCTCTACGAGCAGTACTTC. Translation: CASSLGDSLYEQYF.

The V and J genes are TRBV14 and TRBJ1-1; D is ambiguous. The CDR3 extends over 12 amino acids. V was pared by 1 base and J by 4 bases, with 4 bases between. Looked up from germline, CDR1 is SGHDN and CDR2 is FVKESK. This CDR3 is CASSQVGTEAFF. In DNA, the CDR3 is TGTGCCAGCAGCCAAGTCGGCACTGAAGCTTTCTTT.